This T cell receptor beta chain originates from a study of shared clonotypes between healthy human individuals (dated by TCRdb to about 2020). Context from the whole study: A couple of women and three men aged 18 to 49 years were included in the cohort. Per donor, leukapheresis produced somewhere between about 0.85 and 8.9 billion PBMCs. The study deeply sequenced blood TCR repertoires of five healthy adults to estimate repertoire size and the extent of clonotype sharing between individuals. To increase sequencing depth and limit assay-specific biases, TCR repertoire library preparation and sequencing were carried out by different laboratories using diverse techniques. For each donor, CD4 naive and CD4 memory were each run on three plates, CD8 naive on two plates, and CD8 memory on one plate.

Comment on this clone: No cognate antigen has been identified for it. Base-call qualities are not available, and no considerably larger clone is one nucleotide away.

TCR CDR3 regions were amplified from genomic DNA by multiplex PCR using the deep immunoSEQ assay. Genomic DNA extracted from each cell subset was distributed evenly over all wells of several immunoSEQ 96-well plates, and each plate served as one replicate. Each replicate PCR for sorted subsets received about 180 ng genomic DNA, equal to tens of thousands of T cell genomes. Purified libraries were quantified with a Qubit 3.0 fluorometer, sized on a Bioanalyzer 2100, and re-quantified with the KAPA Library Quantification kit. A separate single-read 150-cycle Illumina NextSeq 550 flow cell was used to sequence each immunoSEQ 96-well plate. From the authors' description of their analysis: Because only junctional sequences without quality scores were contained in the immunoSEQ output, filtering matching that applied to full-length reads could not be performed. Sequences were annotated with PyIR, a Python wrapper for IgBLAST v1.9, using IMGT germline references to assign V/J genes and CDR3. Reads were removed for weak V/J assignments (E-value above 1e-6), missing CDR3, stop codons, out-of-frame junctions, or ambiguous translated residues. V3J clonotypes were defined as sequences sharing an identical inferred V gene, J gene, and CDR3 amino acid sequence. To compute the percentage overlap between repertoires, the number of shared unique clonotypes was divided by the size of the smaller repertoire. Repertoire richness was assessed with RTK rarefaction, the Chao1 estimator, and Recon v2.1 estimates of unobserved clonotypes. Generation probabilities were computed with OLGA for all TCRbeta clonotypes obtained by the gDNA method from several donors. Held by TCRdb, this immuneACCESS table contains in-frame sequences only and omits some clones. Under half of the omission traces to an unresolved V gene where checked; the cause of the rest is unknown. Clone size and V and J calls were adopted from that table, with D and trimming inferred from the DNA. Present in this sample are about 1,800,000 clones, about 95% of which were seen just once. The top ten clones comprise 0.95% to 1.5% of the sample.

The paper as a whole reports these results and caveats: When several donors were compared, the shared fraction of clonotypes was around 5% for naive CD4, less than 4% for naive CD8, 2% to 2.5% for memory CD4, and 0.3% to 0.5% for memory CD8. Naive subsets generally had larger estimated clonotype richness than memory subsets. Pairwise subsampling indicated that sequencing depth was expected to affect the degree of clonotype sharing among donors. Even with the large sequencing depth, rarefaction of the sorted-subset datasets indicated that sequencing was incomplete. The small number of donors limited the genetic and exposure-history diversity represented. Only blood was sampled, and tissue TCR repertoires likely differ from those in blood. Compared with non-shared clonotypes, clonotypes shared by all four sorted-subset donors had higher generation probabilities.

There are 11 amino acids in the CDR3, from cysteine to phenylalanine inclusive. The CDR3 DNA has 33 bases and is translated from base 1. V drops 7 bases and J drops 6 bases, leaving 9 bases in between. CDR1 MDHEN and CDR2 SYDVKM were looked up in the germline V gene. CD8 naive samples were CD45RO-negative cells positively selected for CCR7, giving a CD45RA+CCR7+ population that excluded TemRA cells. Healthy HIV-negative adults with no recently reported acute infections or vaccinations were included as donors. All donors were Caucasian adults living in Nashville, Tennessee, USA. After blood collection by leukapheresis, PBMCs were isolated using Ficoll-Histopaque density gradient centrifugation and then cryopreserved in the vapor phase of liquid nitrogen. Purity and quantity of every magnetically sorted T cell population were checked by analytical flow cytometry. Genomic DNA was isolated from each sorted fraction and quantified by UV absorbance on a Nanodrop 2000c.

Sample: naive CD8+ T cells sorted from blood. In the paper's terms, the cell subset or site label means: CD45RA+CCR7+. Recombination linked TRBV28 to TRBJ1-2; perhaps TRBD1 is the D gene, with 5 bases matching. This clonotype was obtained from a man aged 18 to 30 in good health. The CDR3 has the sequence CASTWGDGYTF. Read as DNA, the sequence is TGTGCCAGCACATGGGGGGATGGCTACACCTTC.